These 8 T cell receptor beta chains were sequenced from one sample in a study of blood T cell repertoires in COVID-19 (dated by TCRdb to 2020 to 2021). The library was produced with the immunoSEQ multiplex PCR assay. TCRdb stores this immuneACCESS table with in-frame sequences only. Part of the clones is absent; in the studies checked, under half of the shortfall reflects unresolved V genes, and no reason is known for the rest. A total of roughly 460,000 clones appear in this sample, about 90% of them only once. Approximately 0.92% of the sample is in the top ten clones. Specimen: peripheral blood. The receptors shown here come from a man younger than 35 with COVID-19, enrolled during active disease.

V gene TRBV29-1 combines with J gene TRBJ2-1; 9 nucleotides align to TRBD1. CDR1 SQVTM and CDR2 ANQGSEA come from the germline V gene. V lost 4 bases to trimming and J lost 5 bases; unmatched junction nucleotides: 9. The CDR3 is 15 amino acids. Written as DNA, the CDR3 is TGCAGCGTTGGGGTCGGGACAGGGATCCACAATGAGCAGTTCTTC. Its protein is CSVGVGTGIHNEQFF.

This CDR3 reads CASSRGSYSNQPQHF. Written as DNA, the CDR3 is TGTGCCAGCAGCAGGGGGAGCTATAGCAATCAGCCCCAGCATTTT. The chain couples TRBV6-5 to TRBJ1-5, with TRBD1 matching over 7 bases. The CDR3 runs to 15 residues. Germline V gene lookup returns CDR1 MNHEY and CDR2 SVGAGI. V shed 6 bases and J 0 bases; nucleotides not matched to a gene: 5.

The chain combines TRBV25-1 with TRBJ2-3; maybe TRBD2 (6 bases). The V gene's germline CDR1 is MGHDK and CDR2 SYGVNS. The CDR3 runs 15 residues. The V gene lost 1 base and the J gene lost 4 bases, with 12 bases spanning the gap. The CDR3 reads CASSEFRGEADTQYF. CDR3 in DNA: TGTGCCAGCAGTGAATTTAGAGGGGAGGCAGATACGCAGTATTTT.

This chain links TRBV5-1 with TRBJ2-7; TRBD1 matches at 8 bases. With 4 bases clipped from V and 2 bases from J, the junction kept 2 bases outside the gene matches. This CDR3 has 13 amino acids. From germline, CDR1 is SGHRS and CDR2 YFSETQ. The CDR3 here is CASSRDRPYEQYF. In DNA, the CDR3 is TGCGCCAGCAGCCGGGACAGGCCCTACGAGCAGTACTTC.

The V and J genes are TRBV21-1 and TRBJ2-5; the table names TRBD2, a call not compared with the DNA. TRBV21-1 is assigned pseudogene status. The CDR3 is 13 amino acids. Here the CDR3 reads CASALGGEETQYF. In DNA form, the CDR3 reads TGTGCCAGCGCCCTCGGGGGGGAAGAGACCCAGTACTTC.

This clone is a singleton in its sample. In DNA, the CDR3 is TGTGCCAGCAGCGGGACTAGTGGAGCCTACGAGCAGTACTTC. It yields the protein CASSGTSGAYEQYF. This chain connects TRBV5-5 to TRBJ2-7; 8 bases agree with TRBD2. CDR1 is SGHKS, CDR2 YYEKEE, per germline (reference sequence). The CDR3 is 14 amino acids. J lost 2 bases, V lost 4 bases, and 5 bases had no gene match.

The rearrangement uses TRBV9 and TRBJ1-1; D unclear. The CDR3 extends over 14 amino acids. Germline assignment: CDR1 SGDLS and CDR2 YYNGEE. Trimming took off 0 bases at V and 8 bases at J, with 14 bases between the two ends. CDR3 region: CASSVGLTDLEAFF. DNA for the CDR3: TGTGCCAGCAGCGTAGGACTAACAGATTTAGAAGCTTTCTTT. Together with reference TRBV9 and TRBJ1-1, the CDR3 gives the full variable domain: DSGVTQTPKHLITATGQRVTLRCSPRSGDLSVYWYQQSLDQGLQFLIQYYNGEERAKGNILERFSAQQFPDLHSELNLSSLELGDSALYFCASSVGLTDLEAFFGQGTRLTVV.

V gene TRBV12-5 combines with J gene TRBJ2-5, with 13 bases lining up with TRBD2. The V segment lost 7 bases and the J segment 5 bases; nucleotides outside the gene matches: 10. This CDR3 comprises 16 residues. CDR1 LGHNT and CDR2 FRNRAP come from the germline V gene. The CDR3 spells CASVPGTSGTMETQYF. The CDR3 nucleotides read TGTGCTAGTGTCCCAGGGACTAGCGGGACTATGGAGACCCAGTACTTC. The full variable domain, with the rest looked up from reference TRBV12-5 and TRBJ2-5, is DARVTQTPRHKVTEMGQEVTMRCQPILGHNTVFWYRQTMMQGLELLAYFRNRAPLDDSGMPKDRFSAEMPDATLATLKIQPSEPRDSAVYFCASVPGTSGTMETQYFGPGTRLLVL.